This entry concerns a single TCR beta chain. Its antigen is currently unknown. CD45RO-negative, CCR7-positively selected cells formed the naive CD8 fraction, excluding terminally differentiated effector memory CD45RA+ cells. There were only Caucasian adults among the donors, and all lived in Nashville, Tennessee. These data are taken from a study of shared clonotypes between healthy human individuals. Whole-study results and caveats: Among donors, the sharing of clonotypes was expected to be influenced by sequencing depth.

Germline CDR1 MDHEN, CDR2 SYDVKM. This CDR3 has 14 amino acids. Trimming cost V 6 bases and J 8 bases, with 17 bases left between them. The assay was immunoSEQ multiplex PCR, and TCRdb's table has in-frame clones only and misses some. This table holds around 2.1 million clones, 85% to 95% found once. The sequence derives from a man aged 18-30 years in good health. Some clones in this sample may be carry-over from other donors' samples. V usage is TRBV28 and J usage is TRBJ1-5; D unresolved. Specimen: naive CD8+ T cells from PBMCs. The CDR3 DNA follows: TGTGCCAGCAGCCTATCCTCGGTGAGTGAGCCCCAGCATTTT. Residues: CASSLSSVSEPQHF. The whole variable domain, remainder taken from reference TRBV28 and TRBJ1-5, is DVKVTQSSRYLVKRTGEKVFLECVQDMDHENMFWYRQDPGLGLRLIYFSYDVKMKEKGDIPEGYSVSREKKERFSLILESASTNQTSMYLCASSLSSVSEPQHFGDGTRLSIL.